This TCR beta chain was documented in a study of control samples from healthy donors and cancer patients (TCRdb year 2020). Via the germline V gene (reference sequence), CDR1 is LNHDA and CDR2 SQIVND. Germline trimming: 7 bases from V, 6 bases from J; junction bases outside gene matches: 6. Measured from the cysteine to the phenylalanine, the CDR3 is 14 residues long. Solely the CDR3 DNA is kept, with 42 bases framed from the first base. Comments on this clone: No cognate antigen has been identified for it. No base quality values were provided; no much bigger clone lies one nucleotide off.

The library was made by the immunoSEQ multiplex PCR assay. TCRdb re-hosts the immuneACCESS table, in-frame sequences only. Its copies lack some clones; in the studies checked, an unresolved V gene accounts for under half of them, and the cause for the rest is not known. For this sample there are over 85,000 clones; 85% to 90% appear just once. The ten largest make up less than 10% of the sample. The sequence came from a woman in her forties or fifties with colorectal cancer. Sequenced input: PBMCs. The chain uses TRBV19 and TRBJ1-5; 10 central bases correspond to TRBD1. The CDR3 reads as follows: CASTDGQGVQPQHF. The DNA sequence is as follows: TGTGCCAGTACCGATGGACAGGGGGTTCAGCCCCAGCATTTT.